The TCR beta chain described here comes from a study of long-term antiretroviral therapy in people with HIV. Study-level points and caveats: Repertoires with HIV possessed tighter CDR3 length spans than those of controls.

Details on this clone: As yet, its antigen is unknown.

Assay version v3.0 of immunoSEQ was used, and it was run at survey level. Method: immunoSEQ multiplex PCR; TCRdb's copy keeps in-frame clones and lacks some. The repertoire holds about 10,000 clones, with 75% to 90% as singletons. Trimming stripped 4 bases from V and 7 bases from J, with 11 bases between. Germline CDR1 is ENHRY and CDR2 is SYGVKD. The CDR3 is 13 amino acids. Here the sequenced sample was unsorted PBMCs, taken 0.7 years after starting antiretroviral therapy. This receptor was identified in a man aged 35 to 55 with HIV. J is TRBJ2-4 and V is TRBV10-3; the D gene could be TRBD1 or TRBD2 (5 bases each). The CDR3 DNA is TGTGCCATCAGTGGGGGGTTTGGGAACATTCAGTACTTC. Protein sequence: CAISGGFGNIQYF.